Presented here are 20 T cell receptor beta chains from one specimen sequenced in a study of blood T cell repertoires in COVID-19. Clones were read by immunoSEQ multiplex PCR, and TCRdb kept only the in-frame ones, dropping some. The repertoire holds more than 65,000 clones, with roughly 87% as singletons. Sample: peripheral blood. The receptor source for this set is a middle-aged man with active COVID-19.

The rearrangement joins TRBV28 to TRBJ2-7, with 14 nucleotides matching TRBD2. Germline lookup yields CDR1 MDHEN and CDR2 SYDVKM. This CDR3 has 14 residues. J gave up 5 bases and V 5 bases, and 2 bases lay outside the gene matches. CDR3 nucleotides: TGTGCCAGCAGTGGGACTAGCGGGAGCAACGAGCAGTACTTC. Its translation: CASSGTSGSNEQYF.

The chain couples TRBV5-6 to TRBJ2-1; D remains ambiguous. There are 16 residues in the CDR3. V lost 4 bases, J lost 0 bases, and 14 bases lay in between. CDR1 is SGHDT and CDR2 is YYEEEE in the germline V gene. The CDR3 loop reads CASSHSPGGSYNEQFF. As DNA, the CDR3 is TGTGCCAGCAGCCACTCACCCGGCGGCTCCTACAATGAGCAGTTCTTC.

The chain recombines TRBV3-1 (or the pseudogene TRBV3-2) with TRBJ2-1; the D gene is possibly TRBD1 (6 bases). The CDR3 contains 13 residues. Germline V lookup: CDR1 LGHDT, CDR2 YNNKEL (reference sequence). With 1 base removed from V and 9 bases from J, the gap between germline ends came to 10 bases. The CDR3 loop reads CASSQAGTSEQFF. The CDR3 DNA reads TGTGCCAGCAGCCAAGCAGGGACATCTGAGCAGTTCTTC.

The chain links TRBV7-8 to TRBJ1-2; TRBD1 aligns across 9 bases. V trimming: 3 bases; J trimming: 7 bases; junction bases outside the gene matches: 6. The CDR3 totals 14 residues. Germline loops: CDR1 SGHVS, CDR2 FQNEAQ. The CDR3 nucleotides read TGTGCCAGCAGCTTCGGACAGGGGTTAAGTGGCTACACCTTC. Translated, it gives CASSFGQGLSGYTF.

CDR3 in amino acids: CASRAQGALDGELFF. The CDR3 DNA is TGTGCCAGCAGGGCACAGGGGGCTCTTGACGGGGAGCTGTTTTTT. The rearrangement uses TRBV27 and TRBJ2-2; 9 positions match TRBD1. Germline-derived CDR1 and CDR2 are MNHEY and SMNVEV (reference sequence). This CDR3 is 15 amino acids long. The junction had 9 bases not matched to a gene; V was cut back by 6 bases and J by 7 bases.

The genes are TRBV4-3 and TRBJ2-5; no firm D call. The V and J ends lost 0 bases and 7 bases respectively, with 6 bases between them. The CDR3 consists of 12 residues. Germline loops: CDR1 LGHNA, CDR2 YSLEER. CDR3 protein: CASSQDTGTQYF. The CDR3 bases are TGCGCCAGCAGCCAAGATACCGGGACCCAGTACTTC.

The chain recombines TRBV12-3 or TRBV12-4 with TRBJ2-5; 7 bases are a match to TRBD2. The CDR3 is 13 residues long. V shed 5 bases, J shed 5 bases, and the junction held 5 bases outside the gene matches. CDR3 DNA sequence: TGTGCCAGCAGTCCTGGACTAGGTGAGACCCAGTACTTC. This encodes CASSPGLGETQYF.

The chain has TRBV19 and TRBJ2-7; TRBD2 agrees at 9 bases. CDR1 LNHDA and CDR2 SQIVND come from the germline V gene (reference sequence). The ends lost 3 bases at V and 5 bases at J; junction bases unmatched: 5. The CDR3 extends over 14 amino acids. The CDR3 DNA reads as TGTGCCAGTAGTATGGCTAGCGGGGAGGACGAGCAGTACTTC. Its translation: CASSMASGEDEQYF.

The CDR3 DNA reads as TGTGCCAGCAGCTACAAAACAGGGGGAGGAAACACCATATATTTT. This encodes CASSYKTGGGNTIYF. The chain combines TRBV7-2 with TRBJ1-3; 8 bases line up with TRBD1. CDR1 and CDR2 from the germline V gene are SGHTA and FQGNSA. The ends lost 4 bases at V and 4 bases at J; junction bases unmatched: 6. CDR3 length: 15 amino acids.

This chain links TRBV6-6 with TRBJ1-6, with a weak D call TRBD1 (5 bases). The CDR3 totals 12 residues. Trimming took 4 bases from V and 11 from J, leaving 9 bases between them. Germline CDR1 MNHNY, CDR2 SVGAGI (reference sequence). The CDR3 loop is CASSFTGAPLHF. CDR3 DNA: TGTGCCAGCAGTTTCACAGGTGCACCCCTCCACTTT.

The V call is TRBV9, the J call TRBJ1-3; D gene uncertain. This CDR3 is 17 amino acids long. CDR1 and CDR2 (germline): SGDLS, YYNGEE. Trimming took 3 bases from V and 3 from J, leaving 19 bases between them. The CDR3 coding sequence is TGTGCCAGCAGCGCCCTAGGTGCGGGATTAGGTGGAAACACCATATATTTT. Protein product: CASSALGAGLGGNTIYF.

V and J are TRBV4-3 and TRBJ2-7; 9 nucleotides align to TRBD1. Trimming at V came to 3 bases and at J to 3 bases, leaving 6 bases not matched to a gene. The CDR3 runs to 15 residues. The germline gives CDR1 LGHNA, CDR2 YSLEER. The CDR3 reads CASSQNPGQGYEQYF. CDR3 sequence (DNA): TGCGCCAGCAGCCAGAATCCGGGACAGGGCTACGAGCAGTACTTC.

The chain carries TRBV24-1 and TRBJ2-5; D perhaps matches TRBD1 (6 bases). This CDR3 contains 13 residues. CDR1 is KGHDR, CDR2 SFDVKD, per germline. The V gene lost 10 bases and the J gene lost 5 bases, with 16 bases spanning the gap. CDR3 DNA: TGTGCCACGGGACCCACAGGGATCGAGACCCAGTACTTC. Its protein product is CATGPTGIETQYF.

The V and J genes are TRBV5-4 and TRBJ1-4; 12 bases match TRBD1. Trimming removed 3 bases from V and 4 bases from J; junction bases left unmatched: 7. CDR1 and CDR2 (germline): SGHNT, YYREEE (reference sequence). CDR3 length equals 17 residues. CDR3: CASSYGTGGAGNEKLFF. The CDR3, as DNA: TGTGCCAGCAGCTACGGGACAGGGGGCGCCGGTAATGAAAAACTGTTTTTT.

V gene TRBV9 combines with J gene TRBJ2-1; no clear D gene. This CDR3 contains 13 residues. The germline V gene has CDR1 SGDLS and CDR2 YYNGEE. Trimming left V 3 bases short and J 8 bases short, with 12 bases between. The CDR3: CASSDLSSHEQFF. CDR3 in DNA: TGTGCCAGCAGCGACTTATCGAGCCATGAGCAGTTCTTC. The full variable domain, completed using reference TRBV9 and TRBJ2-1, is DSGVTQTPKHLITATGQRVTLRCSPRSGDLSVYWYQQSLDQGLQFLIQYYNGEERAKGNILERFSAQQFPDLHSELNLSSLELGDSALYFCASSDLSSHEQFFGPGTRLTVL.

The chain has TRBV28 and TRBJ1-3, with D possibly being TRBD1 (6 bases). The CDR3 consists of 18 residues. Per germline, CDR1 MDHEN and CDR2 SYDVKM. V lost 2 bases and J lost 0, with 17 bases in between. This CDR3 is CASSLAGQFITSGNTIYF. The DNA for the CDR3 is TGTGCCAGCAGTTTAGCTGGACAGTTTATAACCTCTGGAAACACCATATATTTT.

Remarks on this clone: Other DNA sequences in the same sample also yield this CDR3. The chain carries TRBV5-1 and TRBJ2-7, with D possibly being TRBD2 (6 bases). Trimming left V 0 bases short and J 4 bases short, with 8 bases between. Looked up from germline, CDR1 is SGHRS and CDR2 is YFSETQ. The CDR3 consists of 13 residues. DNA of the CDR3: TGCGCCAGCAGCTTGGCGGCGGGATACGAGCAGTACTTC. Translating gives CASSLAAGYEQYF.

The CDR3 protein is CASSLGAISRLSSYEQYF. DNA of the CDR3: TGTGCCAGTAGCCTAGGAGCAATATCCCGATTATCCTCCTACGAGCAGTACTTC. The chain recombines TRBV19 with TRBJ2-7; D remains ambiguous. CDR1 is LNHDA and CDR2 is SQIVND in the germline V gene (reference sequence). This CDR3 comprises 18 residues. V was shortened by 6 bases and J by 0 bases, with 24 bases between the two germline ends.

V and J are TRBV19 and TRBJ1-2; TRBD1 is a possible D gene (5 bases). The V gene's germline CDR1 is LNHDA and CDR2 SQIVND (reference sequence). V lost 3 bases and J lost 4, with 12 bases in between. The CDR3 totals 14 residues. The CDR3 sequence is CASSIGQPVYGYTF. The CDR3 DNA reads as TGTGCCAGTAGTATCGGACAACCCGTCTATGGCTACACCTTC.

V gene TRBV15 combines with J gene TRBJ2-3, with 12 bases aligning to TRBD2. Germline CDR1 reads LNHNV; CDR2 reads YYDKDF (reference sequence). This CDR3 comprises 18 residues. V dropped 1 base and J dropped 4; count of bases not matched to a gene: 9. The CDR3 spells CATSRGGALAGGPDTQYF. As DNA, the CDR3 is TGTGCCACCAGCAGAGGGGGGGCCCTAGCGGGAGGGCCAGATACGCAGTATTTT.